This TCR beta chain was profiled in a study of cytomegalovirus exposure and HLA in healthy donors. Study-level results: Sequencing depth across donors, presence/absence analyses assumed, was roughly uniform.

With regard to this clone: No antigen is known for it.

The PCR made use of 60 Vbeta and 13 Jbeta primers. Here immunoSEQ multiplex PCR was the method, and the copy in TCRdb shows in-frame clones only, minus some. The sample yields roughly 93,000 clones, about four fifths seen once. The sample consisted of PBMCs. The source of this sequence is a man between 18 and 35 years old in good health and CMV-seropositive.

The CDR3 nucleotides are TGTGCCAGCAGTGCTTCAGCGGGGGGGATTAGAAGCACAGATACGCAGTATTTT. Its translation: CASSASAGGIRSTDTQYF. V is TRBV2 and J is TRBJ2-3, with TRBD2 identical over 10 bases. The CDR3 spans 18 residues. Unmatched junction bases numbered 10, after V lost 4 bases and J lost 0 bases. Per the germline V gene, CDR1 is SNHLY and CDR2 is FYNNEI. The variable domain in full, with the rest retrieved from reference TRBV2 and TRBJ2-3, is EPEVTQTPSHQVTQMGQEVILRCVPISNHLYFYWYRQILGQKVEFLVSFYNNEISEKSEIFDDQFSVERPDGSNFTLKIRSTKLEDSAMYFCASSASAGGIRSTDTQYFGPGTRLTVL.